The entry below describes one TCR beta chain. Its specificity is unknown. The CDR3 consists of 15 residues. Germline-derived CDR1 and CDR2 are SEHNR and FQNEAQ (reference sequence). V dropped 7 bases and J dropped 8 bases, with 21 bases sitting between them. The sample belongs to a study of CD8 T cells in ankylosing spondylitis. Points from the study as a whole: Within peripheral blood, clones linked to disease were CD8+ and relatively rare. Reports of some motif variants in reactive arthritis synovial fluid and blood predate this one. Within matched ankylosing spondylitis synovial fluid, disease-linked clones were reportedly significantly enriched. There was a TCR beta motif, made of several highly homologous variants, that appeared characteristic of ankylosing spondylitis blood.

TCRdb itself ran the 5' RACE reads through MiXCR, one entry per CDR3 protein. Of about 210,000 distinct CDR3 sequences in the sample, roughly 8.2% were seen once. The rearrangement joins TRBV7-9 to TRBJ2-1; D assignment may be TRBD1 or TRBD2 (6 bases each). The sequenced sample was blood, either unsorted or a sorted T cell fraction (not recorded which). This clonotype originated in a female donor with ankylosing spondylitis or in good health (not recorded which). CDR3 sequence (DNA): TGTGCCAGCACCCTAATACAGGGAGGTGTGGATGAGCAGTTCTTC. Its protein is CASTLIQGGVDEQFF.